The clone carrying this T cell receptor (beta chain) was seen a handful of times. This sample is part of a study of early T cells in non-severe SARS-CoV-2 infection. TCRdb itself ran the 5' RACE reads through MiXCR, one entry per CDR3 protein. The sample consists of approximately 60,000 distinct CDR3 sequences, approximately 12% of them appearing once. Germline loops: CDR1 SNHLY, CDR2 FYNNEI. V shed 8 bases and J 3 bases; nucleotides not matched to a gene: 12. The CDR3 totals 17 residues. This chain uses TRBV2 with TRBJ2-3; 12 nucleotides line up with TRBD2. Material: whole blood. The receptor comes from an adult who was a healthcare worker with PCR-confirmed SARS-CoV-2 infection or an uninfected control (not recorded which). The CDR3 sequence: CASGASGGAAATDTQYF. CDR3 nucleotides: TGTGCCAGCGGGGCTAGCGGGGGGGCCGCCGCAACAGATACGCAGTATTTT.